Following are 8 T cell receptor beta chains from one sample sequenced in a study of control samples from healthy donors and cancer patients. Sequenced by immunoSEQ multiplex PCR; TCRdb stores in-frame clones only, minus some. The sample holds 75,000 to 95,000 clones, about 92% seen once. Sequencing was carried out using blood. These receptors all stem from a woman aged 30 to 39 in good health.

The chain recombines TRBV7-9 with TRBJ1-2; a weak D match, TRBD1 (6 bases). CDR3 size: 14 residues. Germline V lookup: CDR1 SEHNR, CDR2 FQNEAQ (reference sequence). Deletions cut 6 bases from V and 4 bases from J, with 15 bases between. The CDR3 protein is CASSHDRRTYGYTF. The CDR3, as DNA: TGTGCCAGCAGTCACGACAGGCGAACCTATGGCTACACCTTC.

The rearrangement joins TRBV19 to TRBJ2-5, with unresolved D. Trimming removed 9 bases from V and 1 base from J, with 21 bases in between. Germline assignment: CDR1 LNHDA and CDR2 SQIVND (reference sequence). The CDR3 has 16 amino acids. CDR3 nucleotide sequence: TGTGCCAGCTCCCCCAGCGTACATGTATTCCAAGAGACCCAGTACTTC. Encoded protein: CASSPSVHVFQETQYF.

The CDR3 here is CASSLGTGAGDSPLHF. CDR3 coding DNA: TGTGCCAGCAGCTTGGGAACAGGGGCAGGGGATTCACCCCTCCACTTT. The rearrangement links TRBV7-9 to TRBJ1-6; 7 nucleotides line up with TRBD1. CDR1 and CDR2 from the germline V gene are SEHNR and FQNEAQ (reference sequence). This CDR3 has 16 amino acids. Trimming removed 3 bases from V and 8 bases from J; junction bases left unmatched: 10.

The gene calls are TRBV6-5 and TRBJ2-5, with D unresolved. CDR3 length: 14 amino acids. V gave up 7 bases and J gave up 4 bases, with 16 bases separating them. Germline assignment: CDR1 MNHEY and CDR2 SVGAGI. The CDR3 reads CASTAFGTGETQYF. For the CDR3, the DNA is TGTGCCAGCACTGCCTTTGGTACGGGAGAGACCCAGTACTTC.

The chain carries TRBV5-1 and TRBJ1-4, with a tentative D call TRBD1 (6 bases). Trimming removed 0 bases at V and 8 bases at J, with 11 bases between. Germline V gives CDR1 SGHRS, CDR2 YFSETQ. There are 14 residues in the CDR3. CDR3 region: CASSLEGVREKLFF. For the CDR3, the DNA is TGCGCCAGCAGCTTGGAGGGGGTTAGGGAAAAACTGTTTTTT.

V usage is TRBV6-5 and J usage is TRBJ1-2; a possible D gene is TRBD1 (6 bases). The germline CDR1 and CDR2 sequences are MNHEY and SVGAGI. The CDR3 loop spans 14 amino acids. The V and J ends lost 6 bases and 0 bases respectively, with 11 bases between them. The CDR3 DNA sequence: TGTGCCAGCAGGGAGTGGACAGCTAACTATGGCTACACCTTC. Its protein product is CASREWTANYGYTF.

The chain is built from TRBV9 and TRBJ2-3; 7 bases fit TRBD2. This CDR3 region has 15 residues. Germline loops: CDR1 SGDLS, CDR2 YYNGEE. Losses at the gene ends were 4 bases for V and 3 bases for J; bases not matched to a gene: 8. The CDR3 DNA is TGTGCCAGCAGCCCCCGGTGGGGGGGGACAGATACGCAGTATTTT. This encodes CASSPRWGGTDTQYF.

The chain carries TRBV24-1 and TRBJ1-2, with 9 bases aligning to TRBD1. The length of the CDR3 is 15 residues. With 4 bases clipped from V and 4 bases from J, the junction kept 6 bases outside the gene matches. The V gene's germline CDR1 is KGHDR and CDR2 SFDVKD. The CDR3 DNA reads TGTGCCACCAGTGACCACAGGGGGCACAGCTATGGCTACACCTTC. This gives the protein CATSDHRGHSYGYTF.